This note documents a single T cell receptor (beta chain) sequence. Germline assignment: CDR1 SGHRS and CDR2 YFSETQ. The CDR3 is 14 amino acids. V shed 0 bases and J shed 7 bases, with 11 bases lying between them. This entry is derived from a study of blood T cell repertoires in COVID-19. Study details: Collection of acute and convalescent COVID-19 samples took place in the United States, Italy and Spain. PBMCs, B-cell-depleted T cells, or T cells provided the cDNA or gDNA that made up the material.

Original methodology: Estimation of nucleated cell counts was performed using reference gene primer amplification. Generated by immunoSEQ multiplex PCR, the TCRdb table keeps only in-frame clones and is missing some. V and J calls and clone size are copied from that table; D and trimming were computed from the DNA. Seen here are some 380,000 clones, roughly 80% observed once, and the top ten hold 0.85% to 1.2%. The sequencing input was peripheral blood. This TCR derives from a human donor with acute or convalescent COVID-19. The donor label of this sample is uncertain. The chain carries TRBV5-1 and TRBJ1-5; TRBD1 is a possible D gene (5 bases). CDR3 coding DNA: TGCGCCAGCAGCTTGGTTGCGGGGGAACAGCCCCAGCATTTT. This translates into CASSLVAGEQPQHF.